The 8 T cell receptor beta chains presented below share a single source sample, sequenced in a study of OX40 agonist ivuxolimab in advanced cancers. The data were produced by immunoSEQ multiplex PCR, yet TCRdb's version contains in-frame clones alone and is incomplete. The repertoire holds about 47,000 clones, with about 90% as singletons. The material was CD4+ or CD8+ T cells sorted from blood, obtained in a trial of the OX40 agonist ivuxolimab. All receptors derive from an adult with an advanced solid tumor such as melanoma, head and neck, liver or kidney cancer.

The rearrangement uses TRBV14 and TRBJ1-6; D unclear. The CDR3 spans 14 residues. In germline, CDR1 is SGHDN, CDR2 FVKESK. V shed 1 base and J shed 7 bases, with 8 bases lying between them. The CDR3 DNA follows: TGTGCCAGCAGCCAAGCAACTAGGAATTCACCCCTCCACTTT. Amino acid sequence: CASSQATRNSPLHF.

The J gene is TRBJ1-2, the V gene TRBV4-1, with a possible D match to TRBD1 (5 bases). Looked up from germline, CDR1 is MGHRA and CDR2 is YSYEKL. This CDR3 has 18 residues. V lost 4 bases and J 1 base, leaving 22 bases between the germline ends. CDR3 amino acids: CASSRATPGLIFNYGYTF. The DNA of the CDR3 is TGCGCCAGCAGCCGAGCAACACCGGGACTAATATTTAACTATGGCTACACCTTC.

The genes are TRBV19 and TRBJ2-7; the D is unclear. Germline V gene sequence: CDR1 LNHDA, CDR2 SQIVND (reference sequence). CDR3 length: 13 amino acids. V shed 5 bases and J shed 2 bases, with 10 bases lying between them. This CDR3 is CASSQRLAYEQYF. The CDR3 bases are TGTGCCAGTAGTCAGAGACTTGCCTACGAGCAGTACTTC.

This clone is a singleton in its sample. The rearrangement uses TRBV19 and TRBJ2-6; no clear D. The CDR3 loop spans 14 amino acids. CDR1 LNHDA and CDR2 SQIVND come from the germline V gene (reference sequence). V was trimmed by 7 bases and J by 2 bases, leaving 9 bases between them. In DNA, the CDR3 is TGTGCCAGTAAAGGGTACGCTGGGGCCAACGTCCTGACTTTC. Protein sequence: CASKGYAGANVLTF.

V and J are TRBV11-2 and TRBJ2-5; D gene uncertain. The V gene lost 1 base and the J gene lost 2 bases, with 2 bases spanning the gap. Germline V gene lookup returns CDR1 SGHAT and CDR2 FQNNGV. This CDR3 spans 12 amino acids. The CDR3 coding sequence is TGTGCCAGCAGCTTAGTTCAAGAGACCCAGTACTTC. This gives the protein CASSLVQETQYF.

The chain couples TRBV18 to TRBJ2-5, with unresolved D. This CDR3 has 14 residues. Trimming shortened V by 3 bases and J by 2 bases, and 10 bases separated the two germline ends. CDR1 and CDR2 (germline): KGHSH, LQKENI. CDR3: CASSPVVGQETQYF. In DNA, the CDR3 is TGTGCCAGCTCACCGGTAGTGGGACAAGAGACCCAGTACTTC.

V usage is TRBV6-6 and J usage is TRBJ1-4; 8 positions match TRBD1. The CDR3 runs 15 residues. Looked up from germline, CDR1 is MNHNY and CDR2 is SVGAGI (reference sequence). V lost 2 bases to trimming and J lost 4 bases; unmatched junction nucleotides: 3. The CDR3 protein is CASSYIGQGNEKLFF. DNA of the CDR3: TGTGCCAGCAGTTACATTGGACAGGGTAATGAAAAACTGTTTTTT.

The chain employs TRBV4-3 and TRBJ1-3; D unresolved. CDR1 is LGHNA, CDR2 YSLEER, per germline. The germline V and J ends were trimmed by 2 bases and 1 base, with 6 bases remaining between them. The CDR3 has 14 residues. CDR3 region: CASSQHQSGNTIYF. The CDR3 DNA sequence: TGCGCCAGCAGCCAACATCAGTCTGGAAACACCATATATTTT.